This note documents a single TCR beta chain sequence. Its specificity is unknown. This sample is drawn from a study of T cell responses to AZD1222 COVID-19 vaccine. Repertoires were generated with immunoSEQ multiplex PCR, while TCRdb's copy carries only in-frame clones and drops some. The table shows 98,000 or so clones, with approximately 89% occurring only once. Findings and caveats of the study: Nearly half of spike-specific TCRs reportedly target unmutated variant regions. Only 5 or 6 individuals given AZD1222 were seropositive at baseline. Donor demographics were predominantly white British with a female majority; clonal diversity may be underestimated.

CDR1 SGDLS and CDR2 YYNGEE come from the germline V gene. This CDR3 region has 15 residues. V gave up 0 bases and J gave up 7 bases, with 14 bases separating them. The V and J genes are TRBV9 and TRBJ1-3; no clear D gene. The origin of this receptor is an adult in good health. The specimen comprised peripheral blood, sampled on day 0 of MenACWY control vaccination. CDR3 residues: CASSVAPASGNTIYF. The CDR3 DNA sequence: TGTGCCAGCAGCGTAGCACCGGCATCGGGCAACACCATATATTTT.